The clone carrying this T cell receptor beta chain was observed a single time. Its specificity is unknown. The CDR3 is 14 amino acids. Germline V gene sequence: CDR1 MNHNY, CDR2 SVGAGI (reference sequence). Trimming at V came to 6 bases and at J to 5 bases, leaving 1 base not matched to a gene. The sample is drawn from a study of OX40 agonist ivuxolimab in advanced cancers. Overall study: Males comprised roughly four fifths of the group, whose mean age was approximately 61 years (range roughly 23 to 90). Two cutaneous melanoma patients and one hepatocellular carcinoma patient, three in all, had partial responses. Anti-PD-1, anti-PD-L1 or anti-CTLA-4 therapy given earlier was allowed, and roughly 38% had some.

Only in-frame clones appear in the TCRdb table, and some are missing; sequencing was by immunoSEQ multiplex PCR. There are tens of thousands of clones in the sample; just under 95% occur only once, and around 0.7% lies in the top ten. Study-level findings and limits: People who partly responded at 0.1-3.0 mg/kg had some of the least clonal expansion seen.

This chain uses TRBV6-6 with TRBJ2-7; 16 nucleotides match TRBD2. Sequences were derived from CD4+ or CD8+ T cells sorted from blood, sampled in a trial of the OX40 agonist ivuxolimab. This clonotype was sampled from an adult with an advanced solid tumor such as melanoma, head and neck, liver or kidney cancer. CDR3 coding DNA: TGTGCCAGCAGGGGACTAGCGGGAGGGCACGAGCAGTACTTC. Translation: CASRGLAGGHEQYF.